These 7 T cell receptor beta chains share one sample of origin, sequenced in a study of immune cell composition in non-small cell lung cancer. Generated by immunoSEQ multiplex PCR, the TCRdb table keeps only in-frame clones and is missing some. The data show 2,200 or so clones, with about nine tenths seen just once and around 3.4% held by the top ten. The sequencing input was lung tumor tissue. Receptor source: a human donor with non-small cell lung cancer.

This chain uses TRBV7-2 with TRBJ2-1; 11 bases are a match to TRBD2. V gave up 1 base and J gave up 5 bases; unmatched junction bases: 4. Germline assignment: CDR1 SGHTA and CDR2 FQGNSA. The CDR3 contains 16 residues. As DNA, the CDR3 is TGTGCCAGCAGCTTAGTGGGGACTAGCGGCGACAATGAGCAGTTCTTC. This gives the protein CASSLVGTSGDNEQFF.

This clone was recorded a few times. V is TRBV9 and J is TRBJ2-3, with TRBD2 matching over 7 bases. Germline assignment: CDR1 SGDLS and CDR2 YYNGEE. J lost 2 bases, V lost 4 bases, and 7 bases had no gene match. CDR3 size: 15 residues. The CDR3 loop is CASSTSSGYTDTQYF. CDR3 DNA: TGTGCCAGCAGCACCTCTAGCGGCTACACAGATACGCAGTATTTT.

This CDR3 is CASSSLSERITDTQYF. In DNA, the CDR3 is TGTGCCAGCAGTTCTTTATCCGAGCGGATCACAGATACGCAGTATTTT. This sequence joins TRBV6-5 and TRBJ2-3; a weak D match, TRBD2 (5 bases). V shed 4 bases and J shed 2 bases, with 16 bases lying between them. The CDR3 consists of 16 residues. CDR1 is MNHEY and CDR2 is SVGAGI in the germline V gene.

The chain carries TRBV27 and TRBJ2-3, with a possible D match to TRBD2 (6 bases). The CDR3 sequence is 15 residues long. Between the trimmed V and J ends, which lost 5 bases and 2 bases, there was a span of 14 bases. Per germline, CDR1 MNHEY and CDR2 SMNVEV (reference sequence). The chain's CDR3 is CASSPGKRATDTQYF. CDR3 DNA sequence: TGTGCCAGCAGTCCAGGGAAGCGGGCCACAGATACGCAGTATTTT.

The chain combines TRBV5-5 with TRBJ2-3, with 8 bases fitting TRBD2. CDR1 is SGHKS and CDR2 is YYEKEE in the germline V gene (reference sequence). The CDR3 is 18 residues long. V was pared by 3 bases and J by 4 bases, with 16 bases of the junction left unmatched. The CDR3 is CASSYIWSGGAGPDTQYF. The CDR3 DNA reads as TGTGCCAGCAGCTACATTTGGAGCGGGGGTGCAGGCCCAGATACGCAGTATTTT.

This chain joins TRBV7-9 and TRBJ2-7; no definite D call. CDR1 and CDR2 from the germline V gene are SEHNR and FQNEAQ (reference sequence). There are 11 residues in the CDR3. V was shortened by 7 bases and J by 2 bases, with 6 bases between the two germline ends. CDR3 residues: CASTSAYEQYF. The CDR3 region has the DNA TGTGCCAGCACCTCGGCCTACGAGCAGTACTTC.

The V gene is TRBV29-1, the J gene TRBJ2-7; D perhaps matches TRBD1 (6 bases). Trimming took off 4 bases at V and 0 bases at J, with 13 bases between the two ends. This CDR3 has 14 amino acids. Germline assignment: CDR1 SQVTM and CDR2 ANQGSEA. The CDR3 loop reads CSVVAQGTSYEQYF. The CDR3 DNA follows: TGCAGCGTTGTCGCACAGGGTACCTCCTACGAGCAGTACTTC.